This T cell receptor (beta chain) came from a study of blood T cells in healthy people across ages. Overall study findings and caveats: No conclusive comparison of naive versus antigen-experienced cells was possible with unsorted PBMCs. The long-lived group displayed more naive CD4+ cells, plus higher diversity, than the aged donors did.

V was trimmed by 0 bases and J by 5 bases, leaving 14 bases between them. This CDR3 region has 15 residues. Germline V lookup: CDR1 SGHRS, CDR2 YFSETQ. A J-beta primer mix and a sample-barcoded 5' primer were used in a second PCR of about 7 to 12 cycles. TCRdb reprocessed the 5' RACE reads via MiXCR and lists one record per CDR3 protein. The sample has 800,000 or so distinct CDR3 sequences; roughly 25% are singletons. A few counts support this clonotype. Its specificity is unknown. The same sample was also studied in work on T cells of mothers and their children.

Input material: blood. The source of this sequence is a boy aged 10-17 years in good health. The rearrangement links TRBV5-1 to TRBJ1-1; a possible D gene is TRBD1 (5 bases). Here the CDR3 DNA reads TGCGCCAGCAGCTTGGCCGGGGGTACTGGTACTGAAGCTTTCTTT. Protein: CASSLAGGTGTEAFF.